This T cell receptor (beta chain) was sequenced in a study of CD8 T cells in ankylosing spondylitis. TCRdb passed the 5' RACE reads through MiXCR, listing each CDR3 protein once. This table holds tens of thousands of distinct CDR3 sequences, 6.2% found once. The CDR3 consists of 12 residues. Germline-derived CDR1 and CDR2 are DFQATT and SNEGSKA (reference sequence). With 3 bases removed from V and 2 bases from J, the gap between germline ends came to 8 bases. The sequencing sample was made of synovial fluid, either unsorted or a sorted T cell fraction (not recorded which). The chain couples TRBV20-1 to TRBJ2-7; possible D gene TRBD2, 6 bases. The receptor's source is a male donor with ankylosing spondylitis. CDR3 sequence reads: CSASGSPYEQYF. CDR3 nucleotides: TGCAGTGCTAGCGGGAGCCCCTACGAGCAGTACTTC.